This TCR beta chain derives from a study of CD8 T cells in ankylosing spondylitis. Looked up from germline, CDR1 is SGDLS and CDR2 is YYNGEE. V was shortened by 0 bases and J by 4 bases, with 7 bases between the two germline ends. The CDR3 is 13 amino acids. There are a few counts of this clonotype. No antigen is known for it. TCRdb fed the 5' RACE reads into MiXCR, producing one record per CDR3 protein. The repertoire holds 40,000 to 50,000 distinct CDR3 sequences, around 2.9% seen once, with over 4% in the top ten. Points from the study as a whole: It appeared that ankylosing spondylitis blood was characterized by a TCR beta motif of roughly 8 highly homologous variants.

The chain has TRBV9 and TRBJ1-1; D gene uncertain. The material sequenced was blood, either unsorted or a sorted T cell fraction (not recorded which). This TCR was sampled from a male donor with ankylosing spondylitis or in good health (not recorded which). The CDR3 bases are TGTGCCAGCAGCGTAGGGGCGGGCACTGAAGCTTTCTTT. It specifies CASSVGAGTEAFF.